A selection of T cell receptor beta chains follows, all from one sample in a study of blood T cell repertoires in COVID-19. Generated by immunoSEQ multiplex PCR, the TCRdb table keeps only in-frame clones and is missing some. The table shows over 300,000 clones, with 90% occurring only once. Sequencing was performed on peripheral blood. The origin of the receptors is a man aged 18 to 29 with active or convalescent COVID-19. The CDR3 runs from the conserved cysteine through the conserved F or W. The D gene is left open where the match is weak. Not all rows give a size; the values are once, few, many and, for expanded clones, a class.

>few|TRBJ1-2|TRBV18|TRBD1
CASSQGQGKGYTF
TGTGCCAGCTCACAGGGACAGGGGAAAGGCTACACCTTC
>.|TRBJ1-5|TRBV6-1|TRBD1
CASSEARGQYSNQPQHF
TGTGCCAGCAGTGAAGCGAGGGGACAGTATAGCAATCAGCCCCAGCATTTT
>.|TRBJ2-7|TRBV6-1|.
CASSERGTVTYEQYF
TGTGCCAGCAGTGAACGGGGGACAGTCACCTACGAGCAGTACTTC
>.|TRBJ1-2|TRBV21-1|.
CARLYYGYTF
TGTGCCAGACTTTACTATGGCTACACCTTC
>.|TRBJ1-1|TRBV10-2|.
CASRQYSYTEAFF
TGCGCCAGCAGACAGTACAGTTACACTGAAGCTTTCTTT
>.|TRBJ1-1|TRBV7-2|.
CASSLVSQLEAFF
TGTGCCAGCAGCTTAGTATCACAGCTAGAAGCTTTCTTT
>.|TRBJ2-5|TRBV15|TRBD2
CATSRGLANQETQYF
TGTGCCACCAGCAGAGGACTAGCGAATCAAGAGACCCAGTACTTC
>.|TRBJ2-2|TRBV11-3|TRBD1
CASSLGSTGGTGELFF
TGTGCCAGCAGCTTGGGCTCGACAGGGGGGACCGGGGAGCTGTTTTTT
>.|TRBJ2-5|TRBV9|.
CASSPSAQETQYF
TGTGCCAGCAGCCCCAGCGCCCAAGAGACCCAGTACTTC
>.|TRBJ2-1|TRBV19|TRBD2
CASSIASGINEQFF
TGTGCCAGTAGTATCGCTAGCGGGATCAATGAGCAGTTCTTC
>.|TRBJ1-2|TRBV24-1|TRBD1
CATSEGQGVTYGYTF
TGTGCCACCAGTGAGGGACAGGGGGTGACCTATGGCTACACCTTC
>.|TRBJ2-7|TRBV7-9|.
CASSTTSGTHYEQYF
TGTGCCAGCAGCACGACGTCCGGGACTCACTACGAGCAGTACTTC
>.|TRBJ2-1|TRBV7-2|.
CASSPTAVSYNEQFF
TGTGCCAGCAGCCCAACAGCGGTCTCCTACAATGAGCAGTTCTTC
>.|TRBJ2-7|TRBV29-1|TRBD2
CSVVFERERSYEQYF
TGCAGCGTTGTGTTTGAGCGGGAACGTTCCTACGAGCAGTACTTC
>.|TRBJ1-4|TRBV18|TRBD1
CASSPQGGLNEKLFF
TGTGCCAGCTCACCCCAGGGGGGCCTAAATGAAAAACTGTTTTTT
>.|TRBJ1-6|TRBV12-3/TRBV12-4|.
CASSLRYNSPLHF
TGTGCCAGCAGTTTACGTTATAATTCACCCCTCCACTTT
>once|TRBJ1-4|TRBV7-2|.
CASSGSGTRKLFF
TGTGCCAGCAGCGGGTCAGGGACTCGAAAACTGTTTTTT
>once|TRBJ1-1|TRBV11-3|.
CASSDGQSAFF
TGTGCCAGCAGCGACGGACAGTCGGCTTTCTTT
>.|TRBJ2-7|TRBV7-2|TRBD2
CASSTRAGGSSYEQYF
TGTGCCAGCAGCACCCGAGCGGGAGGGAGCTCCTACGAGCAGTACTTC
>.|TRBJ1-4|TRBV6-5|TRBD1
CASSGGAATNEKLFF
TGTGCCAGCTCAGGGGGCGCGGCAACTAATGAAAAACTGTTTTTT
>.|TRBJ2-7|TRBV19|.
CASSIGRAPLYEQYF
TGTGCCAGTAGTATCGGCAGAGCGCCTCTCTACGAGCAGTACTTC
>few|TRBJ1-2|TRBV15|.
CATSKATGNYGYTF
TGTGCCACCAGCAAAGCGACGGGGAACTATGGCTACACCTTC
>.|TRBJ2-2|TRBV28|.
CASRLQQGNTGELFF
TGTGCCAGCAGGCTTCAACAGGGAAACACCGGGGAGCTGTTTTTT
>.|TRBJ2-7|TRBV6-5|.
CASSTIYEQYF
TGTGCCAGCAGTACTATCTACGAGCAGTACTTC
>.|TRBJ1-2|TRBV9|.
CASSVVPPSGYTF
TGTGCCAGCAGCGTAGTTCCTCCTAGTGGCTACACCTTC
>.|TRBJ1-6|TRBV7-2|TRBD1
CASSSGTAIIKNSPLHF
TGTGCCAGCAGCTCTGGGACAGCTATTATTAAGAATTCACCCCTCCACTTT
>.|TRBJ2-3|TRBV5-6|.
CASSLFTASSTDTQYF
TGTGCCAGCAGCTTGTTCACAGCCTCTAGCACAGATACGCAGTATTTT
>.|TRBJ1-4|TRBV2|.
CARGLPGGEKLFF
TGTGCCAGGGGGCTCCCCGGTGGTGAAAAACTGTTTTTT
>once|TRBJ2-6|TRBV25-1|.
CASSEARVSGANVLTF
TGTGCCAGCAGTGAAGCACGGGTTTCTGGGGCCAACGTGCTGACTTTC
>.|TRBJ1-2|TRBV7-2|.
CASRPAGESYTF
TGTGCCAGCCGACCAGCAGGGGAGAGCTACACCTTC
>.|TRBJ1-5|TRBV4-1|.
CASSHSLRGQPQHF
TGCGCCAGCAGCCATTCCTTAAGGGGTCAGCCCCAGCATTTT
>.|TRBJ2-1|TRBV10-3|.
CAISEGGSYNEQFF
TGTGCCATCAGTGAAGGAGGGAGCTACAATGAGCAGTTCTTC
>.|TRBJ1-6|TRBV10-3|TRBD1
CAISELDRGSSPLHF
TGTGCCATCAGTGAGTTGGACAGGGGGAGCTCACCCCTCCACTTT
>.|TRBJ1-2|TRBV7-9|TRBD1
CASSRQGGYTF
TGTGCCAGCAGCCGACAGGGAGGCTACACCTTC
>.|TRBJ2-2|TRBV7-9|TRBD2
CASSSLAGVTTGELFF
TGTGCCAGCAGCTCCCTGGCGGGGGTGACCACCGGGGAGCTGTTTTTT
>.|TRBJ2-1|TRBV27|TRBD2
CASSLRFIRSGSSDYNEQFF
TGTGCCAGCAGTTTAAGGTTTATTCGTAGCGGGAGCTCGGATTACAATGAGCAGTTCTTC
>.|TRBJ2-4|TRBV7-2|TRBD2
CASSLVGGVKNIQYF
TGTGCCAGCAGCTTAGTTGGGGGGGTCAAAAACATTCAGTACTTC
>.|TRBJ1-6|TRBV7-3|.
CASSSAGQYNSPLHF
TGTGCCAGCAGCTCAGCTGGACAGTATAATTCACCCCTCCACTTT
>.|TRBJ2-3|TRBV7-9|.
CASSEWKHWSSLTDTQYF
TGTGCCAGCTCCGAGTGGAAACACTGGAGTAGTCTTACGGATACGCAGTATTTT
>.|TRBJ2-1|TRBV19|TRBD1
CASSWDRGRHEQFF
TGTGCCAGTAGTTGGGACAGGGGAAGGCATGAGCAGTTCTTC
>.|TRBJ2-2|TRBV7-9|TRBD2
CASSRAGGPTGTGELFF
TGTGCCAGCAGCCGAGCGGGGGGACCCACGGGGACCGGGGAGCTGTTTTTT
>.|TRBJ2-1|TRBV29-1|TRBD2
CSVLAGGIFF
TGCAGCGTGTTAGCGGGAGGAATCTTCTTC
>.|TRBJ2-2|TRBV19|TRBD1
CASSMVQGVRTGELFF
TGTGCCAGTAGTATGGTGCAGGGGGTCCGCACCGGGGAGCTGTTTTTT